One sample yielded the 15 T cell receptor beta chains listed below, sequenced in a study of blood T cell repertoires in COVID-19. Sequenced by immunoSEQ multiplex PCR; TCRdb stores in-frame clones only, minus some. The table includes some 64,000 clones, over 75% detected once. The specimen sequenced was peripheral blood. These receptor sequences come from a man between 60 and 70 years old with acute or convalescent COVID-19.

The CDR3 loop reads CASSFNRGTSRYF. DNA of the CDR3: TGTGCCAGCAGTTTTAATCGGGGAACGAGCAGGTACTTC. This chain joins TRBV12-3 or TRBV12-4 and TRBJ2-7, with D possibly TRBD2 on 5 matching bases. This CDR3 has 13 amino acids. Deletions cut 3 bases from V and 12 bases from J, with 18 bases between.

This chain connects TRBV30 to TRBJ1-3; D is possibly TRBD1 (5 bases). V dropped 2 bases and J dropped 3 bases, with 11 bases sitting between them. Germline loops: CDR1 GTSNPN, CDR2 SVGIG (reference sequence). This CDR3 is 14 amino acids long. Here the CDR3 DNA reads TGTGCCTGGAGTCTAGGGGATTTTGGAAACACCATATATTTT. It yields the protein CAWSLGDFGNTIYF.

This chain links TRBV14 with TRBJ1-2; maybe TRBD1 (6 bases). This CDR3 has 14 amino acids. V lost 4 bases, J lost 0 bases, and 9 bases lay in between. Looked up from germline, CDR1 is SGHDN and CDR2 is FVKESK. The CDR3 reads CASSPNRANYGYTF. DNA for the CDR3: TGTGCCAGCAGCCCAAACAGGGCTAACTATGGCTACACCTTC.

This clone was detected only a few times. The junction differs from germline at one of its ends, possibly a read error. CDR3 sequence (DNA): TGTGCTAGCAGCTTAGGTGGGTCCCCAGGGAGGGGGACCCAGTACTTC. It yields the protein CASSLGGSPGRGTQYF. The V call is TRBV7-7, the J call TRBJ2-5; TRBD2 matches 7 bases. The germline CDR1 and CDR2 sequences are SSHAT and FNYEAQ (reference sequence). The CDR3 covers 16 residues.

The V call is TRBV4-3, the J call TRBJ2-3; 8 bases are shared with TRBD1. The CDR3 contains 18 residues. Trimming cost V 1 base and J 1 base; bases outside gene matches: 10. Looked up from germline, CDR1 is LGHNA and CDR2 is YSLEER. DNA of the CDR3: TGCGCCAGCAGCCAAGTTGTTACCGGGACAGGTCGCACAGATACGCAGTATTTT. Its translation is CASSQVVTGTGRTDTQYF.

Comments on this clone: The same CDR3 can be traced to other DNA sequences in this sample. The chain is built from TRBV10-3 and TRBJ1-2; possible D gene TRBD1, 6 bases. The germline CDR1 and CDR2 sequences are ENHRY and SYGVKD. The CDR3 runs to 13 residues. Trimming removed 2 bases at V and 3 bases at J, with 7 bases between. The DNA of the CDR3 is TGTGCCATCAGTGAGGAGGGGGACTATGGCTACACCTTC. Translated, it gives CAISEEGDYGYTF.

This clone was recorded once. The chain employs TRBV6-5 and TRBJ1-4, with no clear D. The CDR3 is 13 residues long. Trimming cost V 7 bases and J 8 bases, with 14 bases left between them. Germline CDR1 is MNHEY and CDR2 is SVGAGI. CDR3 residues: CASTYGAGEKLFF. CDR3 nucleotide sequence: TGTGCCAGCACCTACGGCGCGGGGGAAAAACTGTTTTTT.

The chain has TRBV2 and TRBJ2-1; 9 bases fit TRBD2. The CDR3 runs to 15 residues. V gave up 5 bases and J gave up 10 bases; unmatched junction bases: 12. CDR1 and CDR2 (germline): SNHLY, FYNNEI. The CDR3 sequence is CASSPLLAGAGEQFF. Written as DNA, the CDR3 is TGTGCCAGCAGTCCTCTGTTAGCGGGAGCCGGGGAGCAGTTCTTC.

The CDR3 sequence is CASSLAGTGGGSPLHF. CDR3 coding DNA: TGTGCCAGCAGCTTAGCCGGGACAGGGGGCGGTTCACCCCTCCACTTT. The chain recombines TRBV7-9 with TRBJ1-6; TRBD1 aligns across 12 bases. CDR3 length equals 16 residues. Germline CDR1 reads SEHNR; CDR2 reads FQNEAQ (reference sequence). Trimming took 0 bases from V and 9 from J; bases not matched to a gene: 3.

The chain uses TRBV11-2 and TRBJ2-7; D not certain. CDR3 length equals 13 residues. Trimming removed 3 bases from V and 4 bases from J, with 10 bases in between. Germline V gene sequence: CDR1 SGHAT, CDR2 FQNNGV. The CDR3 protein is CASSFPTPYEQYF. CDR3 DNA sequence: TGTGCCAGCAGCTTTCCCACACCATACGAGCAGTACTTC.

This rearrangement joins TRBV11-2 to TRBJ2-3, with a possible D match to TRBD2 (6 bases). The CDR3 runs 15 residues. Germline V gene lookup returns CDR1 SGHAT and CDR2 FQNNGV. Trimming removed 4 bases from V and 2 bases from J, with 13 bases in between. CDR3 loop: CASSSLLAFTDTQYF. DNA for the CDR3: TGTGCCAGCAGCTCCCTACTAGCCTTCACAGATACGCAGTATTTT.

The chain carries TRBV4-2 and TRBJ2-2, with 9 nucleotides matching TRBD2. This CDR3 contains 15 residues. Germline lookup yields CDR1 LGHNA and CDR2 YNFKEQ. Trimming took 5 bases from V and 8 from J; bases not matched to a gene: 9. CDR3 sequence reads: CASSIGQREAGELFF. The CDR3 DNA follows: TGTGCCAGCAGCATTGGCCAGCGGGAGGCTGGGGAGCTGTTTTTT.

This clone was detected a few times. The genes are TRBV28 and TRBJ2-5; 7 positions agree with TRBD2. CDR3 length: 15 amino acids. V was pared by 2 bases and J by 3 bases, with 6 bases of the junction left unmatched. Germline CDR1 reads MDHEN; CDR2 reads SYDVKM. CDR3 sequence: CASSLPFGGKETQYF. CDR3 coding DNA: TGTGCCAGCAGTTTACCCTTCGGGGGGAAAGAGACCCAGTACTTC.

The chain combines TRBV5-1 with TRBJ1-4; 7 nucleotides agree with TRBD1. Germline lookup yields CDR1 SGHRS and CDR2 YFSETQ. The CDR3 runs 16 residues. Unmatched junction bases numbered 7, after V lost 0 bases and J lost 5 bases. The CDR3 DNA is TGCGCCAGCAGCTTGGACAGGGGACTTAGAAATGAAAAACTGTTTTTT. Its translation is CASSLDRGLRNEKLFF.

The CDR3 spells CASSYRDRATDTQYF. The DNA for the CDR3 is TGTGCCAGCAGTTATAGGGACAGGGCCACAGATACGCAGTATTTT. The chain is built from TRBV6-5 and TRBJ2-3; 9 bases align to TRBD1. The CDR3 is made up of 15 amino acids. The V segment lost 3 bases and the J segment 2 bases; nucleotides outside the gene matches: 3. Germline V gene lookup returns CDR1 MNHEY and CDR2 SVGAGI.